A single sample is the source of the 5 T cell receptor beta chains below, sequenced in a study of blood T cells in healthy people across ages. Sample-barcoded 5' priming and a J-beta primer mix drove a second PCR of 7 to 11 cycles. TCRdb reprocessed the 5' RACE reads via MiXCR and lists one record per CDR3 protein. The sample gives fewer than 1 million distinct CDR3 sequences, approximately 44% of which show up once; about a fifth is in the top ten. The sample comprised blood. These receptors were obtained from a man aged 60-69 years in good health.

This clonotype came up a few times. The chain employs TRBV4-1 and TRBJ1-1; no clear D gene. Germline assignment: CDR1 MGHRA and CDR2 YSYEKL. V gave up 0 bases and J gave up 4 bases, with 12 bases separating them. This CDR3 region has 15 residues. CDR3 sequence reads: CASSQDAARRTEAFF. Here the CDR3 DNA reads TGCGCCAGCAGCCAAGACGCCGCCCGGCGCACTGAAGCTTTCTTT.

V usage is TRBV4-1 and J usage is TRBJ2-6; the D gene could be TRBD1 or TRBD2 (6 bases each). Germline V CDR1 and CDR2: MGHRA, YSYEKL. V lost 0 bases, J lost 4 bases, and 13 bases lay in between. The length of the CDR3 is 17 residues. The DNA for the CDR3 is TGCGCCAGCAGCCAAGAGGTCGGGGGCTCCGGGGCCAACGTCCTGACTTTC. Translated: CASSQEVGGSGANVLTF.

This clonotype was counted once. Germline is not matched at one junction end, which may reflect a read error. J is TRBJ2-4 and V is TRBV4-3; TRBD2 matches at 11 bases. The assigned J gene may be wrong: the sequence end matches TRBJ2-7 better. Germline CDR1 is LGHNA and CDR2 is YSLEER. The CDR3 sequence is 16 residues long. The CDR3 DNA reads as TGCGCCGGCAGCCAAACCGGGACTAGCGGATCCTACGAGCAGTACTTC. This encodes CAGSQTGTSGSYEQYF.

The V call is TRBV20-1, the J call TRBJ2-1, with no clear D. V was clipped by 1 base and J by 5 bases, with 9 bases between them. Germline-derived CDR1 and CDR2 are DFQATT and SNEGSKA (reference sequence). The CDR3 loop spans 13 amino acids. DNA for the CDR3: TGCAGTGCTAGAGGTCGCCTTGACAATGAGCAGTTCTTC. Encoded protein: CSARGRLDNEQFF.

The chain links TRBV7-2 to TRBJ2-7; possibly TRBD2 for D (5 bases). Trimming shortened V by 0 bases and J by 4 bases, and 16 bases separated the two germline ends. CDR3 length equals 16 residues. Germline loops: CDR1 SGHTA, CDR2 FQGNSA. This CDR3 reads CASSLAASNSGYEQYF. The CDR3 DNA reads as TGTGCCAGCAGCTTAGCGGCTTCCAACTCGGGATACGAGCAGTACTTC.